A single sample gave rise to the 32 T cell receptor beta chains below, sequenced in a study of T cells in narcolepsy (dated by TCRdb to 2016 to 2019). Receptors were amplified or captured by the immunoSEQ multiplex PCR assay. TCRdb's version of the immuneACCESS table is confined to in-frame rearrangements and falls short of the full clone set. An unresolved V gene accounts for under half of the shortfall where checked; the remainder is of unknown origin. The sample records tens of thousands of clones, around 83% of which are singletons. Jointly, the top ten make up under 1.5% of the sample. Material: CD45RA- memory CD4+ T cells from PBMCs. What this sample's cell subset or site label stands for: memory T cells sorted ex vivo from peripheral blood. The receptors were gathered from a human donor with narcolepsy.

The chain employs TRBV10-3 and TRBJ2-3, with D possibly TRBD1 on 5 matching bases. The CDR3 length is 14 residues. Germline lookup yields CDR1 ENHRY and CDR2 SYGVKD. V lost 7 bases and J 1 base, leaving 12 bases between the germline ends. CDR3 residues: CAINEEQGTDTQYF. CDR3 DNA: TGTGCCATCAACGAAGAACAGGGCACAGATACGCAGTATTTT.

The rearrangement uses TRBV25-1 and TRBJ2-3; 10 nucleotides match TRBD2. CDR3 length: 17 residues. Per the germline V gene, CDR1 is MGHDK and CDR2 is SYGVNS. Losses at the gene ends were 3 bases for V and 9 bases for J; bases not matched to a gene: 15. CDR3 residues: CASSDASSGRGFDTQYF. CDR3 in DNA: TGTGCCAGCAGTGACGCCTCTAGCGGGAGAGGCTTTGACACGCAGTATTTT.

This clone was seen only once. The CDR3 nucleotides are TGTGCCAGCACCGCCGGAGGAGAGACCCAGTACTTC. Protein sequence: CASTAGGETQYF. This rearrangement joins TRBV11-2 to TRBJ2-5; perhaps TRBD2 as D (5 bases). From germline, CDR1 is SGHAT and CDR2 FQNNGV. The CDR3 runs to 12 residues. Trimming cost V 7 bases and J 4 bases, with 10 bases left between them.

The chain is built from TRBV7-9 and TRBJ1-1; a possible D gene is TRBD1 (6 bases). This CDR3 has 16 residues. Germline V lookup: CDR1 SEHNR, CDR2 FQNEAQ (reference sequence). V was clipped by 1 base and J by 3 bases, with 15 bases between them. The CDR3 nucleotides read TGTGCCAGCAGCTTAGGGGACAATATGCCCTACACTGAAGCTTTCTTT. This codes for CASSLGDNMPYTEAFF.

Turning to this clone: The identical CDR3 is also encoded by other nucleotide sequences in the sample. The chain joins TRBV5-1 to TRBJ2-1; tentative D call: TRBD2 (6 bases). The germline gives CDR1 SGHRS, CDR2 YFSETQ. Trimming removed 0 bases at V and 4 bases at J, with 11 bases between. The CDR3 has 15 residues. The CDR3 DNA reads as TGCGCCAGCAGCTTGGCCGGAGGGGAATACAATGAGCAGTTCTTC. It encodes CASSLAGGEYNEQFF.

A single count supports this clone. The chain combines TRBV6-6 with TRBJ2-6; 9 bases map to TRBD1. Per the germline V gene, CDR1 is MNHNY and CDR2 is SVGAGI (reference sequence). This CDR3 comprises 16 residues. Trimming took 5 bases from V and 2 from J; bases not matched to a gene: 4. The CDR3 sequence: CASSPRDRAGANVLTF. In DNA form, the CDR3 reads TGTGCCAGCAGTCCCCGGGACAGGGCTGGGGCCAACGTCCTGACTTTC.

The rearrangement uses TRBV7-3 and TRBJ2-1, with 7 positions matching TRBD2. CDR3 length: 16 residues. Germline lookup yields CDR1 SGHTA and CDR2 FQGTGA. V was clipped by 4 bases and J by 0 bases; unmatched bases: 6. The CDR3 DNA follows: TGTGCCAGCAGCTCGAGCGGGGCGAGCTCCTACAATGAGCAGTTCTTC. Encoded protein: CASSSSGASSYNEQFF.

The chain links TRBV25-1 to TRBJ1-4, with D unclear. The V gene's germline CDR1 is MGHDK and CDR2 SYGVNS. This CDR3 has 17 amino acids. Trimming took off 3 bases at V and 0 bases at J, with 14 bases between the two ends. CDR3 sequence: CASSEIRALATNEKLFF. DNA of the CDR3: TGTGCCAGCAGTGAGATTAGGGCACTAGCAACTAATGAAAAACTGTTTTTT.

V and J are TRBV6-1 and TRBJ2-2; TRBD1 matches 8 bases. V trimming: 5 bases; J trimming: 3 bases; junction bases outside the gene matches: 5. Germline V gene lookup returns CDR1 MNHNS and CDR2 SASEGT. This CDR3 spans 15 amino acids. The CDR3 sequence is CASSRTGGDTGELFF. Here the CDR3 DNA reads TGTGCCAGCAGTCGAACAGGGGGTGACACCGGGGAGCTGTTTTTT.

The rearrangement uses TRBV19 and TRBJ2-5; TRBD1 might be the D (5 bases). This CDR3 contains 13 residues. Trimming stripped 2 bases from V and 4 bases from J, with 8 bases between. Per the germline V gene, CDR1 is LNHDA and CDR2 is SQIVND (reference sequence). The CDR3: CASSILGAETQYF. In DNA form, the CDR3 reads TGTGCCAGTAGTATACTAGGGGCAGAGACCCAGTACTTC.

Concerning this clone: The junction shows a germline mismatch at one end, possibly a read error. The chain is built from TRBV18 and TRBJ1-6, with a weak D call TRBD1 (5 bases). The CDR3 is 17 residues long. The V gene's germline CDR1 is KGHSH and CDR2 LQKENI. CDR3 protein: CASSPREGLLLGSPLHF. CDR3 DNA sequence: TGTGCCAGCTCGCCACGTGAGGGACTCCTGTTGGGTTCACCCCTCCACTTT. Together with reference TRBV18 and TRBJ1-6, the CDR3 gives the full variable domain: NAGVMQNPRHLVRRRGQEARLRCSPMKGHSHVYWYRQLPEEGLKFMVYLQKENIIDESGMPKERFSAEFPKEGPSILRIQQVVRGDSAAYFCASSPREGLLLGSPLHFGNGTRLTVT.

This chain connects TRBV5-5 to TRBJ1-1; 10 bases fit TRBD1. The CDR3 has 15 residues. Unmatched junction bases numbered 14, after V lost 4 bases and J lost 11 bases. Germline V CDR1 and CDR2: SGHKS, YYEKEE (reference sequence). CDR3 protein: CASSLEDRGLVEAFF. CDR3 DNA: TGTGCCAGCAGCCTGGAAGACAGGGGGCTGGTGGAGGCTTTCTTT.

This clone has just one count. This CDR3 reads CASSSPGTSGYEQYF. The CDR3 nucleotides read TGTGCCAGCAGCTCGCCGGGGACTAGCGGTTACGAGCAGTACTTC. The chain carries TRBV5-6 and TRBJ2-7; 11 bases fit TRBD2. This CDR3 has 15 amino acids. From germline, CDR1 is SGHDT and CDR2 YYEEEE. J was trimmed by 4 bases and V by 3 bases; bases with no gene match: 6.

This clone was observed once. The chain combines TRBV30 with TRBJ2-5, with 7 nucleotides matching TRBD2. There are 14 residues in the CDR3. The ends lost 5 bases at V and 2 bases at J; junction bases unmatched: 8. In germline, CDR1 is GTSNPN, CDR2 SVGIG (reference sequence). The CDR3 reads CAWGPAGLQETQYF. Here the CDR3 DNA reads TGTGCCTGGGGACCAGCGGGGTTACAAGAGACCCAGTACTTC.

This chain links TRBV30 with TRBJ2-5; 11 bases line up with TRBD2. The end of the DNA is better explained by TRBJ2-7, so the J call may be wrong. CDR1 and CDR2 from the germline V gene are GTSNPN and SVGIG (reference sequence). The CDR3 covers 12 residues. The CDR3 bases are TGTGCCTGGACTAGCGGGAGGTACGAGCAGTACTTC. Translating it yields CAWTSGRYEQYF.

The V and J genes are TRBV19 and TRBJ2-7; D call uncertain. V lost 0 bases to trimming and J lost 2 bases, with 11 bases between them. Germline CDR1 is LNHDA and CDR2 is SQIVND (reference sequence). The CDR3 length is 15 residues. The CDR3 loop is CASSIEARPPYEQYF. CDR3 bases: TGTGCCAGTAGTATAGAAGCGCGGCCGCCCTACGAGCAGTACTTC.

V and J are TRBV9 and TRBJ1-1; TRBD1 is a possible D gene (6 bases). From germline, CDR1 is SGDLS and CDR2 YYNGEE. This CDR3 is built from 15 residues. Trimming removed 2 bases from V and 0 bases from J, with 11 bases in between. For the CDR3, the DNA is TGTGCCAGCAGCGTGGGGACACCGATGAACACTGAAGCTTTCTTT. Its protein is CASSVGTPMNTEAFF.

The count of this clone is one. CDR3 in amino acids: CASSVSSTDTQYF. The CDR3, as DNA: TGCGCCAGCAGTGTTTCTAGCACAGATACGCAGTATTTT. V gene TRBV10-1 combines with J gene TRBJ2-3, with unresolved D. The V gene lost 4 bases and the J gene lost 0 bases, with 5 bases spanning the gap. Germline CDR1 is WNHNN and CDR2 is SYGVQD (reference sequence). CDR3 length: 13 amino acids.

This clone was counted once. The genes are TRBV5-6 and TRBJ2-7; 9 bases agree with TRBD2. The V and J ends lost 0 bases and 4 bases, in that order; junction bases with no gene match: 17. This CDR3 spans 19 amino acids. The germline gives CDR1 SGHDT, CDR2 YYEEEE. The CDR3 sequence: CASSLVRAGGPGDYYEQYF. The CDR3 DNA follows: TGTGCCAGCAGCTTGGTTAGGGCGGGAGGGCCAGGGGATTATTACGAGCAGTACTTC. Supplemented by reference TRBV5-6 and TRBJ2-7, the full variable domain reads DAGVTQSPTHLIKTRGQQVTLRCSPKSGHDTVSWYQQALGQGPQFIFQYYEEEERQRGNFPDRFSGHQFPNYSSELNVNALLLGDSALYLCASSLVRAGGPGDYYEQYFGPGTRLTVT.

This clone has more than one count but fewer than ten. The chain couples TRBV19 to TRBJ2-3, with 13 positions matching TRBD2. Unmatched junction bases numbered 11, after V lost 5 bases and J lost 3 bases. Germline CDR1 reads LNHDA; CDR2 reads SQIVND (reference sequence). This CDR3 comprises 18 residues. The CDR3 DNA follows: TGTGCCAGTAGTGGGGGGACTAGCGGGACGCCGGGGACAGATACGCAGTATTTT. It is translated as CASSGGTSGTPGTDTQYF.

This clone is a singleton in its sample. The chain joins TRBV6-1 to TRBJ1-5; D call uncertain. V lost 7 bases, J lost 1 base, and 8 bases lay in between. This CDR3 has 13 residues. CDR1 MNHNS and CDR2 SASEGT come from the germline V gene. CDR3 sequence (DNA): TGTGCCAGCACCCTAGCAAGCAATCAGCCCCAGCATTTT. Amino acid sequence: CASTLASNQPQHF.

V is TRBV18 and J is TRBJ1-3; no clear D gene. The germline gives CDR1 KGHSH, CDR2 LQKENI. V gave up 3 bases and J gave up 3 bases, with 9 bases separating them. This CDR3 has 14 amino acids. As DNA, the CDR3 is TGTGCCAGCTCACCTCCTCGTGTTGGAAACACCATATATTTT. It encodes CASSPPRVGNTIYF.

The chain carries TRBV2 and TRBJ2-3; 12 bases are shared with TRBD2. The V segment lost 8 bases and the J segment 2 bases; nucleotides outside the gene matches: 5. The CDR3 contains 15 residues. In germline, CDR1 is SNHLY, CDR2 FYNNEI. The CDR3 sequence: CASCRTSGTTDTQYF. CDR3 sequence (DNA): TGTGCCAGCTGCCGGACTAGCGGGACCACAGATACGCAGTATTTT.

The V gene is TRBV7-3, the J gene TRBJ2-5; possibly TRBD1 for D (5 bases). Germline assignment: CDR1 SGHTA and CDR2 FQGTGA. This CDR3 is built from 15 residues. V gave up 0 bases and J gave up 0 bases, with 8 bases separating them. CDR3 in amino acids: CASSLTQGYQETQYF. CDR3 nucleotide sequence: TGTGCCAGCAGCTTAACGCAGGGATACCAAGAGACCCAGTACTTC.

This sequence joins TRBV5-1 and TRBJ1-2; 8 positions agree with TRBD1. The CDR3 length is 19 residues. The V gene's germline CDR1 is SGHRS and CDR2 YFSETQ. Losses at the gene ends were 7 bases for V and 2 bases for J; bases not matched to a gene: 22. CDR3 protein: CASAKSLVQGATKNYGYTF. For the CDR3, the DNA is TGCGCCAGCGCCAAATCTCTCGTCCAGGGGGCTACAAAAAACTATGGCTACACCTTC. The full variable domain, rest sourced from reference TRBV5-1 and TRBJ1-2, is KAGVTQTPRYLIKTRGQQVTLSCSPISGHRSVSWYQQTPGQGLQFLFEYFSETQRNKGNFPGRFSGRQFSNSRSEMNVSTLELGDSALYLCASAKSLVQGATKNYGYTFGSGTRLTVV.

This clone was counted between two and nine times. The chain links TRBV2 to TRBJ2-6; TRBD1 agrees at 8 bases. The V segment lost 4 bases and the J segment 7 bases; nucleotides outside the gene matches: 9. CDR3 length: 16 amino acids. Looked up from germline, CDR1 is SNHLY and CDR2 is FYNNEI. CDR3 protein: CASSGGQGAFANVLTF. CDR3 in DNA: TGTGCCAGCAGTGGGGGGCAGGGGGCGTTTGCCAACGTCCTGACTTTC.

The chain links TRBV15 to TRBJ2-7; 7 nucleotides agree with TRBD1. Germline CDR1 reads LNHNV; CDR2 reads YYDKDF (reference sequence). V was pared by 2 bases and J by 5 bases, with 9 bases of the junction left unmatched. The CDR3 is 15 residues long. CDR3 amino acids: CATSRKGGGDDEQYF. The CDR3 DNA sequence: TGTGCCACCAGCAGAAAAGGGGGCGGTGACGACGAGCAGTACTTC.

The chain combines TRBV13 with TRBJ2-7; perhaps TRBD2 as D (5 bases). The germline gives CDR1 PRHDT, CDR2 FYEKMQ (reference sequence). This CDR3 is built from 14 residues. V was shortened by 6 bases and J by 2 bases, with 14 bases between the two germline ends. As DNA, the CDR3 is TGTGCCAGCAGGTACGGGCGGGCGGCCTACGAGCAGTACTTC. Its protein is CASRYGRAAYEQYF.

This clone was seen a handful of times. Different DNA sequences within this sample yield the same CDR3. V usage is TRBV11-3 and J usage is TRBJ2-7, with 12 positions matching TRBD2. With V trimmed by 4 bases and J by 5 bases, 3 bases remained unmatched. CDR1 and CDR2 (germline): SGHNT, YENEEA. This CDR3 has 14 amino acids. For the CDR3, the DNA is TGTGCCAGCAGCTCGGGACTAGCGGGCGACGAGCAGTACTTC. Protein product: CASSSGLAGDEQYF.

V gene TRBV5-1 combines with J gene TRBJ2-5, with D uncertain. Germline loops: CDR1 SGHRS, CDR2 YFSETQ. The CDR3 spans 14 residues. V was clipped by 0 bases and J by 2 bases, with 8 bases between them. DNA for the CDR3: TGCGCCAGCAGCTTGGCTTCCCGGCAAGAGACCCAGTACTTC. Translating it yields CASSLASRQETQYF.

This chain connects TRBV28 to TRBJ1-2; D remains unclear. This CDR3 has 14 residues. Trimming pared 6 bases from V and 4 bases from J, leaving 15 bases between. The germline CDR1 and CDR2 sequences are MDHEN and SYDVKM. CDR3 loop: CASSPPGWIYGYTF. The CDR3 DNA reads as TGTGCCAGCAGCCCCCCCGGGTGGATCTATGGCTACACCTTC.

The chain has TRBV5-1 and TRBJ2-2; 9 bases match TRBD1. This CDR3 spans 16 amino acids. V trimming: 4 bases; J trimming: 0 bases; junction bases outside the gene matches: 4. From germline, CDR1 is SGHRS and CDR2 YFSETQ. Here the CDR3 reads CASSPGTGSNTGELFF. For the CDR3, the DNA is TGCGCCAGCAGCCCGGGGACAGGGTCGAACACCGGGGAGCTGTTTTTT.